This T cell receptor (beta chain) originates from a study of neurological immune-mediated disorders. Findings and caveats of the study: Multiple sclerosis was found to have the least TCR clonal expansion, below healthy controls, and HTLV-1-associated myelopathy the most. No expanded-clone CDR3 amino acid sequence recurred across subjects, suggesting private TCR-beta repertoires.

CDR1 SGHTA and CDR2 FQGNSA come from the germline V gene. There are 15 residues in the CDR3. V dropped 2 bases and J dropped 0 bases, with 10 bases sitting between them. The cDNA came from 5'RACE, which used 10-nucleotide random UMIs. From 15-18 subjects, over 160 million TCR-beta sequences were obtained in each sequencing run. TCRdb fed the 5' RACE reads into MiXCR, producing one record per CDR3 protein. The sample holds 50,000 or so distinct CDR3 sequences, about 25% seen once. The sample holds many counts of this clonotype. The antigen remains unidentified. Sequencing input: PBMCs. This TCR came from a woman in her seventies in good health. V usage is TRBV7-2 and J usage is TRBJ1-1, with TRBD1 as a possible D gene (5 bases). DNA for the CDR3: TGTGCCAGCAGCTTAATAGGGACGGTGAACACTGAAGCTTTCTTT. This codes for CASSLIGTVNTEAFF. Drawing the rest from reference TRBV7-2 and TRBJ1-1, the complete variable domain is GAGVSQSPSNKVTEKGKDVELRCDPISGHTALYWYRQSLGQGLEFLIYFQGNSAPDKSGLPSDRFSAERTGGSVSTLTIQRTQQEDSAVYLCASSLIGTVNTEAFFGQGTRLTVV.